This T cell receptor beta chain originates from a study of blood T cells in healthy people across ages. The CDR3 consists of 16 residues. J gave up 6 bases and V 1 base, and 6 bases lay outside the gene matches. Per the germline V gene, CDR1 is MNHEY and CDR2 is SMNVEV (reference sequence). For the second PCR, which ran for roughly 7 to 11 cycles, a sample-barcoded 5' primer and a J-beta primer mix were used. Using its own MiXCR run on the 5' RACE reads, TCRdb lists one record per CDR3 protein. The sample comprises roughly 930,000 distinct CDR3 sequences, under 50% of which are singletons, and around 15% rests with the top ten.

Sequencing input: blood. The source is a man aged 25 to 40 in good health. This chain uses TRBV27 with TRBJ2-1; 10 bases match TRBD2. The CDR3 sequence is CASSLLASGGLNEQFF. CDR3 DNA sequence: TGTGCCAGCAGTTTATTGGCTAGCGGGGGTCTCAATGAGCAGTTCTTC.